The present T cell receptor (beta chain) was sequenced within a study of cytomegalovirus exposure and HLA in healthy donors. PCR used 60 Vbeta primers and 13 Jbeta primers. The protocol was immunoSEQ multiplex PCR, while the TCRdb copy is restricted to in-frame clones and leaves out a portion. The sample has under 170,000 clones, about 60% seen once; the top ten hold around 7.1%. Losses at the gene ends were 2 bases for V and 0 bases for J; bases not matched to a gene: 8. The CDR3 spans 18 residues. In germline, CDR1 is MDHEN, CDR2 SYDVKM. The genes are TRBV28 and TRBJ1-3; 9 nucleotides match TRBD1. The TCR originated in a woman aged 55-70 years in good health and CMV-seropositive. The sample consisted of PBMCs. CDR3: CASSLEGTGTHSGNTIYF. CDR3 bases: TGTGCCAGCAGTTTAGAGGGGACAGGGACTCACTCTGGAAACACCATATATTTT.